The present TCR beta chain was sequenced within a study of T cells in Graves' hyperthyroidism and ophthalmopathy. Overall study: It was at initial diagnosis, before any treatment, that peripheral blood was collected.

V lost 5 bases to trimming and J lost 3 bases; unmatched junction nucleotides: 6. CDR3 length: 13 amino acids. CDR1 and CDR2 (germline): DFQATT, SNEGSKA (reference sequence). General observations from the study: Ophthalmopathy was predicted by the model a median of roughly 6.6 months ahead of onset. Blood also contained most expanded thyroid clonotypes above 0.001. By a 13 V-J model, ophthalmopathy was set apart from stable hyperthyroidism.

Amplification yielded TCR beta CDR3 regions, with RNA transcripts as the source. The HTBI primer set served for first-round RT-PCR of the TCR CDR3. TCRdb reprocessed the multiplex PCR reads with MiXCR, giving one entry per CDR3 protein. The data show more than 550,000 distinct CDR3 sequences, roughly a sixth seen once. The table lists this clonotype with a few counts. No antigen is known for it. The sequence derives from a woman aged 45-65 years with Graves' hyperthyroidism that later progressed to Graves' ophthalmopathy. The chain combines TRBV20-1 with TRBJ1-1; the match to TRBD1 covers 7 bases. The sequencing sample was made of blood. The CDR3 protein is CSAWTGFDTEAFF. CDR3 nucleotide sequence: TGCAGTGCTTGGACAGGATTTGACACTGAAGCTTTCTTT.